Sequencing of this TCR beta chain was carried out in a study of T cell repertoires in cytomegalovirus infection. Study-level results: HLA-C-restricted, CMV-specific TCR beta clonotypes were dominant ex vivo.

Of note for this clonotype: Its antigen is unidentified.

Each CDR3 protein gets one entry after TCRdb re-called the reads with MiXCR. The table has about a million distinct CDR3 sequences, less than 40% seen once. The CDR3 spans 14 residues. Germline-derived CDR1 and CDR2 are MNHNY and SVGAGI (reference sequence). Deletions cut 2 bases from V and 2 bases from J, with 7 bases between. The specimen was cultured CD8+ T cells from PBMCs, collected from culture after CMV antigen stimulation. This TCR derives from a human donor in good health (CMV status not recorded). Some clones in this sample may be carry-over from other donors' samples. The V and J genes are TRBV6-6 and TRBJ2-1; D unresolved. The CDR3 protein is CASSYVNTYNEQFF. The CDR3 DNA reads as TGTGCCAGCAGTTACGTTAACACCTACAATGAGCAGTTCTTC.